This TCR beta chain is drawn from a study of T cell responses to AZD1222 COVID-19 vaccine. TCRdb keeps only in-frame clones here, not all; method: immunoSEQ multiplex PCR. The sample records about 93,000 clones, more than 80% being singletons. This CDR3 has 16 amino acids. The germline CDR1 and CDR2 sequences are SGHNT and YENEEA. V was clipped by 1 base and J by 1 base, with 8 bases between them. Study-level results: Regions 160-218 and 743-854 dominated among vaccine-associated CD4 TCRs spanning spike.

Comments on this clone: Its antigen remains unknown.

Source: peripheral blood, taken 28 days after the second AZD1222 dose. The origin of this receptor is an adult who received the AZD1222 COVID-19 vaccine. The chain uses TRBV11-3 and TRBJ2-6; no definite D call. This chain's CDR3 is CASSLVFASGANVLTF. As DNA, the CDR3 is TGTGCCAGCAGCTTAGTTTTCGCTTCTGGGGCCAACGTCCTGACTTTC. Using reference TRBV11-3 and TRBJ2-6 for the parts outside the CDR3, the full variable domain is EAGVVQSPRYKIIEKKQPVAFWCNPISGHNTLYWYLQNLGQGPELLIRYENEEAVDDSQLPKDRFSAERLKGVDSTLKIQPAELGDSAVYLCASSLVFASGANVLTFGAGSRLTVL.